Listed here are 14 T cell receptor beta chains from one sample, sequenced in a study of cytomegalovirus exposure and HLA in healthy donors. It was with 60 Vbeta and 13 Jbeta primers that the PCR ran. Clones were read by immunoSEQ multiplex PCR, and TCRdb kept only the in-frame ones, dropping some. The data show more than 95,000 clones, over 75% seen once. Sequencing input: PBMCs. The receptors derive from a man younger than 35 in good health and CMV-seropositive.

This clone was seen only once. CDR3 loop: CASSEFLPGHGDEQFF. In DNA form, the CDR3 reads TGTGCCAGCAGTGAGTTCTTACCGGGACATGGGGATGAGCAGTTCTTC. The rearrangement joins TRBV6-1 to TRBJ2-1; D is possibly TRBD1 (6 bases). V was trimmed by 3 bases and J by 8 bases, leaving 20 bases between them. This CDR3 is 16 amino acids long. Per the germline V gene, CDR1 is MNHNS and CDR2 is SASEGT.

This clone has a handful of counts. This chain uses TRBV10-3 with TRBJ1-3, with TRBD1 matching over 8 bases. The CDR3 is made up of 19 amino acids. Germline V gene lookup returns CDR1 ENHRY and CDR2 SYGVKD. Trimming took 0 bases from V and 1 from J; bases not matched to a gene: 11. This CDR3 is CAISESTGQGIRSGNTIYF. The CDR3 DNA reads TGTGCCATCAGTGAGTCGACAGGACAGGGAATAAGATCTGGAAACACCATATATTTT.

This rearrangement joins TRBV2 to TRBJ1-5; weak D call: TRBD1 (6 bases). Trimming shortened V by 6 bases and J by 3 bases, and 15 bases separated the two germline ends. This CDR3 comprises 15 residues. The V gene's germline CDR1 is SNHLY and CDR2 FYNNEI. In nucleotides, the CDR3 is TGTGCCAGCAGCGCCACAGGGTTAATCAATCAGCCCCAGCATTTT. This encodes CASSATGLINQPQHF.

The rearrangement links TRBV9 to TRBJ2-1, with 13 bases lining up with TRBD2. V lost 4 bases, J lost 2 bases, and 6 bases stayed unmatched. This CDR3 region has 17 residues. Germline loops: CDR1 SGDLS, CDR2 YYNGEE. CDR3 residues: CASSSRLAGGAYNEQFF. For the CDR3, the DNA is TGTGCCAGCAGCTCCCGACTAGCGGGAGGTGCCTACAATGAGCAGTTCTTC.

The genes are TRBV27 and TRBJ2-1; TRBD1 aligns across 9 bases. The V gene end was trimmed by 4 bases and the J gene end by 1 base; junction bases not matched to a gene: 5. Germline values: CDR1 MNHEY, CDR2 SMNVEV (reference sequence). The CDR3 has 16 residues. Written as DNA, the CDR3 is TGTGCCAGCAGTTACTACAGGGGGCGTTCCTACAATGAGCAGTTCTTC. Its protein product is CASSYYRGRSYNEQFF.

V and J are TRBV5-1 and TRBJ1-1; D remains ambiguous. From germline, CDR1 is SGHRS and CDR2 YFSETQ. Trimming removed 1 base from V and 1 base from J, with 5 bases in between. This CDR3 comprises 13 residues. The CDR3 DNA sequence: TGCGCCAGCAGCTTGAACAGGAACACTGAAGCTTTCTTT. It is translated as CASSLNRNTEAFF. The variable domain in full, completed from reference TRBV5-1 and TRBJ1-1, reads KAGVTQTPRYLIKTRGQQVTLSCSPISGHRSVSWYQQTPGQGLQFLFEYFSETQRNKGNFPGRFSGRQFSNSRSEMNVSTLELGDSALYLCASSLNRNTEAFFGQGTRLTVV.

The CDR3: CASSSFLAGDRAKREQFF. In DNA form, the CDR3 reads TGTGCCAGTAGTAGTTTTCTAGCGGGTGACAGAGCCAAGAGGGAGCAGTTCTTC. The gene calls are TRBV19 and TRBJ2-1, with 8 bases lining up with TRBD2. The CDR3 sequence is 18 residues long. Germline CDR1 is LNHDA and CDR2 is SQIVND (reference sequence). V dropped 4 bases and J dropped 10; count of bases not matched to a gene: 21.

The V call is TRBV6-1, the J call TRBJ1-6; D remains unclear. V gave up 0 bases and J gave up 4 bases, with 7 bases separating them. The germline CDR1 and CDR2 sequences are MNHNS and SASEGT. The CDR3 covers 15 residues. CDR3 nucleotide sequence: TGTGCCAGCAGTGAAGCACCCCAGTATAATTCACCCCTCCACTTT. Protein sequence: CASSEAPQYNSPLHF.

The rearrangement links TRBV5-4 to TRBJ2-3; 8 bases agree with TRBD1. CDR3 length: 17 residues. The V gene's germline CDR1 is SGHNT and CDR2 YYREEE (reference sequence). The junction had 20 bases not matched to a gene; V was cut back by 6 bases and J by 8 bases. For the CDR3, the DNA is TGTGCCAGCACCCCCCAGGGCAGGGGGCTAGAATGGGGTACGCAGTATTTT. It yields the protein CASTPQGRGLEWGTQYF.

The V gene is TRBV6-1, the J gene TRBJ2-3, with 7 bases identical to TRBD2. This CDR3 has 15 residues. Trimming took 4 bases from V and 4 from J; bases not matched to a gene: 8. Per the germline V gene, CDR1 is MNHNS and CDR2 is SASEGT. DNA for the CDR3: TGTGCCAGCAGTGTGGGAGGGGCAGGATCAGATACGCAGTATTTT. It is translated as CASSVGGAGSDTQYF.

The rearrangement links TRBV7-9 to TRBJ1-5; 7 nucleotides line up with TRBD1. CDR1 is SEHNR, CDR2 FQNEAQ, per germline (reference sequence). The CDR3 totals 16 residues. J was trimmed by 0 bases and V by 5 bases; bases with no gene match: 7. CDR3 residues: CASSRGQPYSNQPQHF. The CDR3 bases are TGTGCCAGCAGCCGGGGACAGCCCTATAGCAATCAGCCCCAGCATTTT.

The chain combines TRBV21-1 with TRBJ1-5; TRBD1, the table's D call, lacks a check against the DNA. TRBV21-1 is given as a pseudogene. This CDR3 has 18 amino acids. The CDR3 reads CASTRGIIQAISNQPQHF. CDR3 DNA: TGTGCCAGTACCCGTGGAATTATCCAGGCGATTAGCAATCAGCCCCAGCATTTT.

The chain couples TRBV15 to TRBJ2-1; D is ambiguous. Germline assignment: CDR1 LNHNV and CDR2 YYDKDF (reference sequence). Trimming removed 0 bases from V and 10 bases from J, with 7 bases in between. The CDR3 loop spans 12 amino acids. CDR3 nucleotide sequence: TGTGCCACCAGCAGAGATTTGGGCGAGCAGTTCTTC. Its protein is CATSRDLGEQFF.

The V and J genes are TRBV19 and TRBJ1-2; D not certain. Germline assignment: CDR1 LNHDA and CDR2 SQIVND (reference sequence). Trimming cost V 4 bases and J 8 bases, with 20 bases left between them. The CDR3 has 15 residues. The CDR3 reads CASSNQVEGLEGYTF. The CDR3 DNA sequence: TGTGCCAGTAGTAATCAGGTCGAAGGCCTTGAGGGCTACACCTTC.